Listed here are 11 T cell receptor beta chains from one sample, sequenced in a study of T cell repertoires in cytomegalovirus infection. The antigens these receptors bind are not known. TCRdb re-called the reads with MiXCR, one entry per CDR3 protein. The sample includes 230,000 or so distinct CDR3 sequences, around two fifths of them seen just once. The specimen was CD8+ T cells from cultured PBMCs, collected from culture after CMV antigen stimulation. The receptors shown here come from a human donor in good health (CMV status not recorded). Some clones in this sample may be carry-over from other donors' samples.

This clonotype was seen more than once but under ten times. This sequence joins TRBV6-1 and TRBJ2-7; TRBD1 matches at 8 bases. V lost 8 bases, J lost 6 bases, and 6 bases stayed unmatched. The CDR3 extends over 12 amino acids. CDR1 is MNHNS and CDR2 is SASEGT in the germline V gene. This chain's CDR3 is CASSSRGREQYF. The CDR3 DNA sequence: TGTGCCAGCTCTAGCAGGGGGCGCGAGCAGTACTTC.

V usage is TRBV28 and J usage is TRBJ2-7; D unresolved. Trimming stripped 2 bases from V and 0 bases from J, with 8 bases between. Looked up from germline, CDR1 is MDHEN and CDR2 is SYDVKM. CDR3 length equals 14 residues. CDR3 residues: CASSLKDHSYEQYF. Written as DNA, the CDR3 is TGTGCCAGCAGTTTAAAGGACCACTCCTACGAGCAGTACTTC. Complete variable domain (other parts from reference TRBV28 and TRBJ2-7): DVKVTQSSRYLVKRTGEKVFLECVQDMDHENMFWYRQDPGLGLRLIYFSYDVKMKEKGDIPEGYSVSREKKERFSLILESASTNQTSMYLCASSLKDHSYEQYFGPGTRLTVT.

The chain uses TRBV4-1 and TRBJ2-7; D is ambiguous. V shed 0 bases and J shed 0 bases, with 9 bases lying between them. Looked up from germline, CDR1 is MGHRA and CDR2 is YSYEKL. The CDR3 contains 15 residues. The DNA for the CDR3 is TGCGCCAGCAGCCAAGATTCGGTTACCTCCTACGAGCAGTACTTC. This encodes CASSQDSVTSYEQYF.

This clonotype was detected a few times. The chain employs TRBV24-1 and TRBJ2-7; D is possibly TRBD1 or TRBD2 (6 bases each). The length of the CDR3 is 15 residues. V lost 2 bases, J lost 5 bases, and 15 bases lay in between. The germline V gene encodes CDR1 KGHDR and CDR2 SFDVKD. The CDR3 sequence: CATSDSGTGAHEQYF. DNA of the CDR3: TGTGCCACCAGTGATTCTGGGACGGGGGCCCACGAGCAGTACTTC.

The rearrangement uses TRBV7-9 and TRBJ2-2; D possibly corresponds to TRBD1 (5 bases). From germline, CDR1 is SEHNR and CDR2 FQNEAQ (reference sequence). This CDR3 is 15 amino acids long. V was pared by 1 base and J by 6 bases, with 12 bases between. CDR3 protein: CASSLGRAISGELFF. CDR3 sequence (DNA): TGTGCCAGCAGCTTAGGCAGGGCCATCTCCGGGGAGCTGTTTTTT.

V is TRBV29-1 and J is TRBJ1-1, with TRBD1 identical over 9 bases. V shed 3 bases, J shed 1 base, and the junction held 0 bases outside the gene matches. Germline V gene lookup returns CDR1 SQVTM and CDR2 ANQGSEA. The CDR3 loop spans 13 amino acids. The CDR3 nucleotides read TGCAGCGTTGAGACAGGGGGGAACACTGAAGCTTTCTTT. Encoded protein: CSVETGGNTEAFF.

The V call is TRBV27, the J call TRBJ2-1; D might be TRBD2 (5 bases). Per germline, CDR1 MNHEY and CDR2 SMNVEV (reference sequence). The V and J ends lost 7 bases and 8 bases respectively, with 15 bases between them. The CDR3 has 13 residues. CDR3 residues: CASTLRGFDEQFF. CDR3 nucleotide sequence: TGTGCCAGCACCCTCCGGGGTTTCGATGAGCAGTTCTTC.

This clonotype was counted a few times. CDR3 protein: CASSAGQGESTDTQYF. Here the CDR3 DNA reads TGCGCCAGCAGCGCTGGACAGGGGGAAAGCACAGATACGCAGTATTTT. The chain joins TRBV5-1 to TRBJ2-3, with 10 nucleotides matching TRBD1. V shed 4 bases and J 0 bases; nucleotides not matched to a gene: 5. The CDR3 spans 16 residues. CDR1 is SGHRS, CDR2 YFSETQ, per germline.

This clonotype was seen a handful of times. The chain is built from TRBV7-9 and TRBJ1-4, with D maybe TRBD1 (5 bases). The CDR3 loop spans 14 amino acids. CDR1 is SEHNR, CDR2 FQNEAQ, per germline (reference sequence). Trimming shortened V by 8 bases and J by 7 bases, and 17 bases separated the two germline ends. CDR3 sequence reads: CASAGREAGEKLFF. For the CDR3, the DNA is TGTGCCAGCGCGGGCAGGGAAGCGGGTGAAAAACTGTTTTTT.

This clonotype showed up just a few times. The chain couples TRBV20-1 to TRBJ2-3; D not certain. Trimming removed 1 base from V and 0 bases from J, with 11 bases in between. Germline V gives CDR1 DFQATT, CDR2 SNEGSKA (reference sequence). The CDR3 length is 15 residues. The DNA of the CDR3 is TGCAGTGCTAGAGTTGCCAGAACTAGCACAGATACGCAGTATTTT. As protein: CSARVARTSTDTQYF.

This clonotype appeared a few times. The chain uses TRBV19 and TRBJ2-3; D remains ambiguous. This CDR3 has 15 amino acids. The V end lost 3 bases, the J end lost 0 bases, and 10 bases lay between the germline ends. Germline CDR1 is LNHDA and CDR2 is SQIVND (reference sequence). CDR3 amino acids: CASSIGTTSTDTQYF. CDR3 DNA sequence: TGTGCCAGTAGTATCGGCACTACTAGCACAGATACGCAGTATTTT. The full variable domain, its missing parts supplied by reference TRBV19 and TRBJ2-3, is DGGITQSPKYLFRKEGQNVTLSCEQNLNHDAMYWYRQDPGQGLRLIYYSQIVNDFQKGDIAEGYSVSREKKESFPLTVTSAQKNPTAFYLCASSIGTTSTDTQYFGPGTRLTVL.